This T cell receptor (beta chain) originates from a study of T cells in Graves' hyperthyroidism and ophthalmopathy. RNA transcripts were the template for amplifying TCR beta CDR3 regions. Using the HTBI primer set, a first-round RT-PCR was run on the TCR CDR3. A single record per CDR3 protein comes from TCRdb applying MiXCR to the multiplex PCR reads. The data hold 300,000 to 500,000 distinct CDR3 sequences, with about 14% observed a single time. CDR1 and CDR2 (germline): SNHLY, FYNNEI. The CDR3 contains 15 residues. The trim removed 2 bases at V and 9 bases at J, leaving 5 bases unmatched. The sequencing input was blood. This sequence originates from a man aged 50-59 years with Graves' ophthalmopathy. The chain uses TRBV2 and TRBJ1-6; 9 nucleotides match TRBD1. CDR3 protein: CASSETGQGGSPLHF. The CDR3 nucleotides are TGTGCCAGCAGTGAAACGGGACAGGGTGGTTCACCCCTCCACTTT.